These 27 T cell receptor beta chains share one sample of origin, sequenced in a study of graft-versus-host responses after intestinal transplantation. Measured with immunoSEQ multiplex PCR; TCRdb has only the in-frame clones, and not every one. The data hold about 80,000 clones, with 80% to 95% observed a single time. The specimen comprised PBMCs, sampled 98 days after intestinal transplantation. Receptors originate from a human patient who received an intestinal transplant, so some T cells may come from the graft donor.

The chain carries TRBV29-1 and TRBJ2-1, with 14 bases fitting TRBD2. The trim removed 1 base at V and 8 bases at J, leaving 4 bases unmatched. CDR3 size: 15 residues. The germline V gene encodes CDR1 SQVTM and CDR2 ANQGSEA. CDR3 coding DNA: TGCAGCGTTGAAGTGACTAGCGGGAGGGTCGATGAGCAGTTCTTC. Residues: CSVEVTSGRVDEQFF.

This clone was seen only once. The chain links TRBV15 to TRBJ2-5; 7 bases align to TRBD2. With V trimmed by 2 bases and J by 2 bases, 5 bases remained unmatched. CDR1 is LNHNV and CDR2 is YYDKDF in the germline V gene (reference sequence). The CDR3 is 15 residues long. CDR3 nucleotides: TGTGCCACCAGCAGACAGCTAGCGGCACAAGAGACCCAGTACTTC. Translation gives CATSRQLAAQETQYF.

The DNA of the CDR3 is TGCGCCAGCAGCCCGGACAACTATGGCTACACCTTC. Translating gives CASSPDNYGYTF. The chain uses TRBV4-1 and TRBJ1-2; D gene unclear. The V end lost 4 bases, the J end lost 2 bases, and 5 bases lay between the germline ends. CDR3 size: 12 residues. Germline V gene data show CDR1 as MGHRA and CDR2 as YSYEKL.

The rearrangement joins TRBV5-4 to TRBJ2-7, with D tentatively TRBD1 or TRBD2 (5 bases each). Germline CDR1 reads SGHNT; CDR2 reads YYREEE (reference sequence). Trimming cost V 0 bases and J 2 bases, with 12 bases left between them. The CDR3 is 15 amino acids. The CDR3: CASSLDGGDPYEQYF. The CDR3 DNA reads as TGTGCCAGCAGCTTGGATGGGGGAGACCCCTACGAGCAGTACTTC.

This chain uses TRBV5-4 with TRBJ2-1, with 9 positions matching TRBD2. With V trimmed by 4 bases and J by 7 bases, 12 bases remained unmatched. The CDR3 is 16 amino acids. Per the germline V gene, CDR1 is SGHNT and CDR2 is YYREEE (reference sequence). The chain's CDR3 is CASSTGTSSLRNEQFF. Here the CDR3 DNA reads TGTGCCAGCAGCACCGGGACTAGCTCGCTTAGGAATGAGCAGTTCTTC.

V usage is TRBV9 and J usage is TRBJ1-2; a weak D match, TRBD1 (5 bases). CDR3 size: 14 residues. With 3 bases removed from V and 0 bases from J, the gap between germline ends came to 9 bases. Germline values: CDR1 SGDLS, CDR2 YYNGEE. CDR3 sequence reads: CASSDRPTNYGYTF. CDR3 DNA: TGTGCCAGCAGCGACAGGCCTACTAACTATGGCTACACCTTC. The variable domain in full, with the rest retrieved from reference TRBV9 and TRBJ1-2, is DSGVTQTPKHLITATGQRVTLRCSPRSGDLSVYWYQQSLDQGLQFLIQYYNGEERAKGNILERFSAQQFPDLHSELNLSSLELGDSALYFCASSDRPTNYGYTFGSGTRLTVV.

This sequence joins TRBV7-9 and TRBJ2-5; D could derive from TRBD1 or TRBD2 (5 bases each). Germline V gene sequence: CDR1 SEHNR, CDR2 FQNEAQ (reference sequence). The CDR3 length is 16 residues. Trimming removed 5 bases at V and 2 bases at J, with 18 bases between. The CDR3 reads CASSTPGTTLQETQYF. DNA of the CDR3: TGTGCCAGCAGCACGCCTGGGACGACCCTACAAGAGACCCAGTACTTC. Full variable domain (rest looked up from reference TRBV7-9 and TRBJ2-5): DTGVSQNPRHKITKRGQNVTFRCDPISEHNRLYWYRQTLGQGPEFLTYFQNEAQLEKSRLLSDRFSAERPKGSFSTLEIQRTEQGDSAMYLCASSTPGTTLQETQYFGPGTRLLVL.

CDR3 DNA sequence: TGCGCCAGCAGCTTGGGGACAGATAGCAATCAGCCCCAGCATTTT. This sequence encodes CASSLGTDSNQPQHF. The gene calls are TRBV5-1 and TRBJ1-5; possibly TRBD1 for D (6 bases). The CDR3 consists of 15 residues. Germline CDR1 is SGHRS and CDR2 is YFSETQ. V lost 0 bases, J lost 0 bases, and 7 bases lay in between.

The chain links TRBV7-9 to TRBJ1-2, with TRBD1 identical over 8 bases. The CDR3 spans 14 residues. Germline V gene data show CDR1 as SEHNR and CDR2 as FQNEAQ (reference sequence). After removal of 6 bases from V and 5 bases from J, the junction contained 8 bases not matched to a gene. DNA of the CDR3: TGTGCCAGCAGTTCAGAGACAGGGGTATATGGCTACACCTTC. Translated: CASSSETGVYGYTF.

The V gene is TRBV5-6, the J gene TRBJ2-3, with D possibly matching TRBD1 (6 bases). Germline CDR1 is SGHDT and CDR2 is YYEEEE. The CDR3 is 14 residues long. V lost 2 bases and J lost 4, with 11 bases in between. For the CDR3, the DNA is TGTGCCAGCAGCTTTACAGGGAACGCAGATACGCAGTATTTT. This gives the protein CASSFTGNADTQYF.

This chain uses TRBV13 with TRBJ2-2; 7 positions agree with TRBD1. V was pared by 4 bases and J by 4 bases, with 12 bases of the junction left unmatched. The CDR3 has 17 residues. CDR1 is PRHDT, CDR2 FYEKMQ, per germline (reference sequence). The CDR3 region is CASSSRGQAGGTGELFF. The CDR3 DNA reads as TGTGCCAGCAGCTCCCGAGGACAGGCTGGGGGCACCGGGGAGCTGTTTTTT.

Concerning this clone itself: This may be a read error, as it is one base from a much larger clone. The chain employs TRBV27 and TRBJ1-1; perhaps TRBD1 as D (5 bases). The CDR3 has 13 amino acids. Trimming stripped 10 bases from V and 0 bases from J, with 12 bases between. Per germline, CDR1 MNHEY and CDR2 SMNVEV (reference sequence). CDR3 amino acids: CANRTRMNTEAFF. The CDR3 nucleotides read TGTGCCAACAGGACACGTATGAACACTGAAGCTTTCTTT.

CDR3: CASSEGTVEQFF. CDR3 sequence (DNA): TGTGCCAGCAGTGAGGGGACAGTTGAGCAGTTCTTC. V usage is TRBV6-4 and J usage is TRBJ2-1; 7 bases align to TRBD1. CDR1 is MRHNA and CDR2 is SNTAGT in the germline V gene. Trimming cost V 3 bases and J 9 bases; bases outside gene matches: 2. The CDR3 is 12 amino acids.

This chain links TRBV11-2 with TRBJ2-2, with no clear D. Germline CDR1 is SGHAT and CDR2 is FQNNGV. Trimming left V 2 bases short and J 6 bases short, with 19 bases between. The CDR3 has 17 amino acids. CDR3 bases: TGTGCCAGCAGCTTACCTCACACGTACCCCCACCCCGGGGAGCTGTTTTTT. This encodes CASSLPHTYPHPGELFF.

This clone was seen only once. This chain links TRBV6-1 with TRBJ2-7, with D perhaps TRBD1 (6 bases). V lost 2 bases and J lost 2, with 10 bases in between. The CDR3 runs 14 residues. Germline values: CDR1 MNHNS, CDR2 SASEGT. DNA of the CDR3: TGTGCCAGCAGTGAAACACAGGGAACCTACGAGCAGTACTTC. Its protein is CASSETQGTYEQYF.

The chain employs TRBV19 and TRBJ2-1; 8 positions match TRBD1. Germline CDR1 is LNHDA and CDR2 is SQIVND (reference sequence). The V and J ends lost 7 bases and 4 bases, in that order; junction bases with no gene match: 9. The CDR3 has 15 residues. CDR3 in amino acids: CASTLDRAFYNEQFF. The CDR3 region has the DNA TGTGCCAGTACCCTGGACAGGGCCTTTTACAATGAGCAGTTCTTC.

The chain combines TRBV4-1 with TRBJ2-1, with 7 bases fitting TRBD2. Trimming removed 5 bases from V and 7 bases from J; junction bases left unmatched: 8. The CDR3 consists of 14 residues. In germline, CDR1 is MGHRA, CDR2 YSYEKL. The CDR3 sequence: CASSFEFSGNEQFF. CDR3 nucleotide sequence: TGCGCCAGCAGCTTTGAATTTAGCGGGAATGAGCAGTTCTTC.

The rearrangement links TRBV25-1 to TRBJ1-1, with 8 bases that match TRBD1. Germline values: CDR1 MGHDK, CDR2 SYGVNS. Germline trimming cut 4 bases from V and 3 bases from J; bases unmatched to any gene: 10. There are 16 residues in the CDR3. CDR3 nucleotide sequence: TGTGCCAGCAGTGCCCACCAGGGGGCTGGGGACACTGAAGCTTTCTTT. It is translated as CASSAHQGAGDTEAFF.

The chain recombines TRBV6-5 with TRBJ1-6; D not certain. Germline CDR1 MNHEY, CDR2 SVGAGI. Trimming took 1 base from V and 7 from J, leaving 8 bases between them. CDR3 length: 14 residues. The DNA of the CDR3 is TGTGCCAGCAGTTACTATCGACCAAATTCACCCCTCCACTTT. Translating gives CASSYYRPNSPLHF.

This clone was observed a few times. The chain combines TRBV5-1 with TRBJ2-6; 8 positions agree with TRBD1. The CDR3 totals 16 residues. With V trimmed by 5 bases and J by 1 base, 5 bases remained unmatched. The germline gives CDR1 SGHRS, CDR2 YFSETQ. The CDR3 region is CASSMTGASGANVLTF. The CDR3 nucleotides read TGCGCCAGCAGTATGACAGGGGCTTCTGGGGCCAACGTCCTGACTTTC.

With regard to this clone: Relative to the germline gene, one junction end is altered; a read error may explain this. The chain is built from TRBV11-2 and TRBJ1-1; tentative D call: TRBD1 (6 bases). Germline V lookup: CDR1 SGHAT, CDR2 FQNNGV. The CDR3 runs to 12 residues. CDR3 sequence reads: CASGLGGTEAFF. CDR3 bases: TGTGCCAGCGGCTTAGGGGGGACAGAAGCTTTCTTT.

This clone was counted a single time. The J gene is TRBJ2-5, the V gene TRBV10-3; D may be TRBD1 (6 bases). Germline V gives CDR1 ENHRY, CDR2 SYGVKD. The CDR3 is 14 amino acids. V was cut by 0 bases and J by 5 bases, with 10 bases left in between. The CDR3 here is CAISESAGEETQYF. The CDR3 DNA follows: TGTGCCATCAGTGAGTCGGCAGGGGAGGAGACCCAGTACTTC.

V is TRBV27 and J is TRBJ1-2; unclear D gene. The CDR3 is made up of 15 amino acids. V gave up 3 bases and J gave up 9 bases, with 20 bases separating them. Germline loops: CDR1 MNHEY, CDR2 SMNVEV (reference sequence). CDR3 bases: TGTGCCAGCAGTTTCCCAGCTACCCCTCCCCGGAGCTACACCTTC. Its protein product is CASSFPATPPRSYTF.

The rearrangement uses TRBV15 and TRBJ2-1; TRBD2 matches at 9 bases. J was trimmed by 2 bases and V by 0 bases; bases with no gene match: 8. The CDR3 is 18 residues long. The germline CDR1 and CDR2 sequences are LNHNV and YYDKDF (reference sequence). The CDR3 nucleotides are TGTGCCACCAGCAGAGATCGGCGGGAGGGCGAAACCTACAATGAGCAGTTCTTC. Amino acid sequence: CATSRDRREGETYNEQFF.

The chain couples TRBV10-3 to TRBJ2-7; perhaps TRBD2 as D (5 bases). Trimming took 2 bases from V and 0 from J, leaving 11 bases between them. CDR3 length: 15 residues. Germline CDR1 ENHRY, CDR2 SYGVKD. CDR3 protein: CAISEEGGSSYEQYF. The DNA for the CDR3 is TGTGCCATCAGTGAGGAGGGTGGTAGCTCCTACGAGCAGTACTTC.

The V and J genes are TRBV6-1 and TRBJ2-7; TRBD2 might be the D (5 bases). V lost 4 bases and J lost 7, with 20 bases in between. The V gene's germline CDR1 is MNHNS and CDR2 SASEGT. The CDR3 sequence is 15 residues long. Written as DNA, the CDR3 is TGTGCCAGCAGTGGATATCATGGGCCGTCGGGAGAGCAGTACTTC. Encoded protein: CASSGYHGPSGEQYF.

Here the CDR3 DNA reads TGTGCCAGCAGACCCCTAGCCAAAAACATTCAGTACTTC. It yields the protein CASRPLAKNIQYF. The chain combines TRBV2 with TRBJ2-4; D not resolved. The CDR3 contains 13 residues. CDR1 is SNHLY and CDR2 is FYNNEI in the germline V gene. Trimming took 6 bases from V and 0 from J, leaving 6 bases between them. The full variable domain, rest sourced from reference TRBV2 and TRBJ2-4, is EPEVTQTPSHQVTQMGQEVILRCVPISNHLYFYWYRQILGQKVEFLVSFYNNEISEKSEIFDDQFSVERPDGSNFTLKIRSTKLEDSAMYFCASRPLAKNIQYFGAGTRLSVL.